A single sample gave rise to the 2 T cell receptor beta chains below, sequenced in a study of shared T cell receptors in the human thymus. The repertoire was sequenced with immunoSEQ multiplex PCR; TCRdb's copy has only in-frame clones and lacks some. Among 700,000 or so clones listed, around 85% were seen once. These data were likewise used in another study, on human thymus T cells.

The sequenced sample was thymocytes. The receptor source for this set is a girl under two years old with a congenital heart defect.

CDR3 amino acids: CASSPEGPFSTPGGTEAFF. For the CDR3, the DNA is TGTGCCAGCAGTCCGGAGGGACCCTTTAGCACACCTGGGGGGACTGAAGCTTTCTTT. This chain uses TRBV2 with TRBJ1-1; weak D call: TRBD1 (5 bases). Germline CDR1 and CDR2: SNHLY and FYNNEI. V was cut by 5 bases and J by 5 bases, with 30 bases left in between. This CDR3 is 19 amino acids long.

The chain couples TRBV5-4 to TRBJ2-5; 10 nucleotides match TRBD2. V shed 10 bases and J 1 base; nucleotides not matched to a gene: 10. Germline loops: CDR1 SGHNT, CDR2 YYREEE (reference sequence). The CDR3 has 15 residues. The CDR3 here is CAVGGSGGLQETQYF. CDR3 DNA: TGTGCCGTTGGAGGTAGCGGGGGGCTCCAAGAGACCCAGTACTTC.